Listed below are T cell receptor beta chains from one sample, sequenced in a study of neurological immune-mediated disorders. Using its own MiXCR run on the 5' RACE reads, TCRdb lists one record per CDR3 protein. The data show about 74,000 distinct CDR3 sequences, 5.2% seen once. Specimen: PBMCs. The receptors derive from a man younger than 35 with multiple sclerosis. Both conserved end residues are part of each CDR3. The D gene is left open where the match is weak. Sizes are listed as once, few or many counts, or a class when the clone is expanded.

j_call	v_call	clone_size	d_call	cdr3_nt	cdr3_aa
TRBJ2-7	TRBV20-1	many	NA	TGCAGTGCTAGAGCGGGAGCGGACTATGAGCAGTACTTC	CSARAGADYEQYF
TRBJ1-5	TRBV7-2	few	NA	TGTGCCAGCAGCGTCGCCATGTATAGCAATCAGCCCCAGCATTTT	CASSVAMYSNQPQHF
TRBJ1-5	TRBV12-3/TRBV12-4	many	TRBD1	TGTGCCAGCAGTCCCGGACAGGGCCAGCCCCAGCATTTT	CASSPGQGQPQHF
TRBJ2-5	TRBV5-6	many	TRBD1	TGTGCCAGCAGTTGGGGACAGGGAAAAGAGACCCAGTACTTC	CASSWGQGKETQYF
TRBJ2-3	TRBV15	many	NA	TGTGCCACCAGCGCGAGCACAGATACGCAGTATTTT	CATSASTDTQYF
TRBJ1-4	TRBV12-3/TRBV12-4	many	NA	TGTGCCAGCAGACCGGGGCAGGGGCGTGAAAAACTGTTTTTT	CASRPGQGREKLFF
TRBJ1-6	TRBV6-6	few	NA	TGTGCCAGCAGTTCCCAGCTGAGTTCACCCCTCAACTTT	CASSSQLSSPLNF
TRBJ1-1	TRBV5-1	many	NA	TGCGCCAGCACCCCCAGGGGTACGAACACTGAAGCTTTCTTT	CASTPRGTNTEAFF
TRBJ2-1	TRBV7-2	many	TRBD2	TGTGCCAGCAGCTTAGCGTCAGGTGGACTAGCCCGGAGCTCCTACAATGAGCAGTTCTTC	CASSLASGGLARSSYNEQFF
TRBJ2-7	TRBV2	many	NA	TGTGCCAGCAGTGAGAGCGGTCCCAGGCACTACGAGCAGTACTTC	CASSESGPRHYEQYF